Listed below are T cell receptor beta chains from one sample, sequenced in a study of spatial heterogeneity in lung cancer. Using its own MiXCR run on the 5' RACE reads, TCRdb lists one record per CDR3 protein. The table includes some 120,000 distinct CDR3 sequences, 9% to 15% detected once. Sequenced here: PBMCs, sampled at follow-up. These receptors were obtained from a male donor with early-stage non-small cell lung cancer. CDR3s include the opening cysteine and the closing phenylalanine or tryptophan. D genes are given only for firm matches. Some rows mark clone size as missing; the rest say once, few, many or name a class of expanded clone.

abundance	v_gene	j_gene	d_gene	CDR3nt	CDR3aa
many	TRBV20-1	TRBJ2-7	.	TGCAGTGGGGGGGAGTACGAGCAGTACTTC	CSGGEYEQYF
.	TRBV5-1	TRBJ1-2	.	TGCGCCAGCAGCTTGGGACAGTCCGGGTACTATGGCTACATCTTC	CASSLGQSGYYGYIF
few	TRBV29-1	TRBJ2-5	TRBD1	TGCAGCGTTGACACAGGGGGGAAGACCCAGTACTTC	CSVDTGGKTQYF
many	TRBV15	TRBJ2-5	.	TGTGCCACCAGCAGGACCGGGCAAGAGACCCAGTACTTC	CATSRTGQETQYF
.	TRBV7-8	TRBJ2-5	.	TGTGCCAGCAGCGCAGTGTGGGGTCAGGAGACCCAGTACTTC	CASSAVWGQETQYF
many	TRBV28	TRBJ2-3	.	TGTGCCAGCAGTTTACGATCTACAGATACGCAGTATTTT	CASSLRSTDTQYF
many	TRBV15	TRBJ2-1	TRBD1	TGTGCCACCAGCAGAGGCGGGACAGGTCCCTACAATGAGCAGTTCTTC	CATSRGGTGPYNEQFF
.	TRBV3-1	TRBJ2-7	.	TGTGCCAGCAGCCACCGTCCCCACGAGCAGTACTTC	CASSHRPHEQYF
few	TRBV9	TRBJ2-2	.	TGTGCCAGCAGCGTAGGGCAGGCGAACACCGGGGAGCTGTTTTTT	CASSVGQANTGELFF
.	TRBV25-1	TRBJ1-2	.	TGTGCCAGCAGTGCAACAGGGACCTATGGCTACACCTTC	CASSATGTYGYTF
.	TRBV11-3	TRBJ2-1	TRBD1	TGTGCCAGCAGCCGCGGACAGGGCTATGAGCAGTTCTTC	CASSRGQGYEQFF
.	TRBV18	TRBJ1-1	.	TGTGCCAGCTCCCGACCGAACACTGAAGCTTTCTTT	CASSRPNTEAFF
.	TRBV2	TRBJ2-7	.	TGTGCCAGCAGTGAATGGGCCATGCAGTACTTC	CASSEWAMQYF
.	TRBV9	TRBJ2-1	.	TGTGCCAGCAGCGTCAGACCGCAGGGCATACGCAATGAGCAGTTCTTC	CASSVRPQGIRNEQFF
.	TRBV30	TRBJ2-7	.	TGTGCCTGGAGTCGAGGGGGTAATTCCTACGAGCAGTACTTC	CAWSRGGNSYEQYF
.	TRBV9	TRBJ2-7	.	TGTGCCAGCAGCCTTAGTGGGGGCTCCTACGAGCAGTACTTC	CASSLSGGSYEQYF
many	TRBV6-5	TRBJ1-1	.	TGTGCCAGCAGTCGACAGCTCAACACTGAAGCTTTCTTT	CASSRQLNTEAFF
many	TRBV7-6	TRBJ1-1	.	TGTGCCAGCAGCTTACTCGCCCTCGGGCCAGCTGGAATGAACACTGAAGCTTTCTTT	CASSLLALGPAGMNTEAFF
.	TRBV3-1	TRBJ1-4	.	TGTGCCAGCAGCCAAGATCCGAGGGGCAATGAAAAACTGTTTTTT	CASSQDPRGNEKLFF
once	TRBV7-9	TRBJ1-6	.	TGTGCCACCTGTAATGAGGGGAATTCACCCCTCCACTTT	CATCNEGNSPLHF
.	TRBV4-3	TRBJ2-1	TRBD2	TGCGCCAGCAGCCAAGATCCGCTAGCGGCCCACCCTGGGAATGAGCAGTTCTTC	CASSQDPLAAHPGNEQFF
.	TRBV7-9	TRBJ1-2	.	TGTGCCAGCAGCTTAGCGCCGTCACCTTACCACTATGGCTACACCTTC	CASSLAPSPYHYGYTF
many	TRBV5-1	TRBJ2-2	TRBD2	TGCGCCAGCAGCTTGGAGCGGGGGGCGAACACCGGGGAGCTGTTTTTT	CASSLERGANTGELFF
many	TRBV20-1	TRBJ1-5	.	TGCAGTGCTAGAGGCCGGGGGGCGCGGCAGCCCCAGCATTTT	CSARGRGARQPQHF
.	TRBV5-6	TRBJ2-7	TRBD1	TGTGCCAGCAGAGGGACAGCTTCCTACGAGCAGTACTTC	CASRGTASYEQYF
many	TRBV4-1	TRBJ1-5	.	TGCGCCAGCAGCCAAGAAGGACGCATCAATCAGCCCCAGCATTTT	CASSQEGRINQPQHF
.	TRBV5-6	TRBJ2-1	.	TGTGCCAGCAGCTTGGCCGGGACCCAGCGGAATGAGCAGTTCTTC	CASSLAGTQRNEQFF
few	TRBV7-9	TRBJ1-2	.	TGTGCCAGCAGCCCCTTCGGTAGGGCAGGGGCGGACTATGGCTACACCTTC	CASSPFGRAGADYGYTF
few	TRBV7-9	TRBJ1-1	.	TGTGCCAGCAGCCACCCCAGGGCAGCCCCGGAAGCTTTCTTT	CASSHPRAAPEAFF
few	TRBV20-1	TRBJ2-1	TRBD2	TGCAGTGCTAGCTCACATAGCGGGGGGCCATACAATGAGCAGTTCTTC	CSASSHSGGPYNEQFF
.	TRBV18	TRBJ1-4	.	TGTGCCAGCTCACCAAGCTGGCAGAAAGAAAAACTGTTTTTT	CASSPSWQKEKLFF
few	TRBV9	TRBJ2-3	TRBD2	TGTGCCAGCAGCGTAGGTAGCGGGCCGAATACGCAGTATTTT	CASSVGSGPNTQYF
many	TRBV4-1	TRBJ1-1	TRBD1	TGCGCCAGCAGCCAAGGAGTACAGGGGGCGCGGGGAACTGAAGCTTTCTTT	CASSQGVQGARGTEAFF
few	TRBV3-1	TRBJ1-1	.	TGTGCCAGCACCTTGATCTCCGGGACTTCGGGGACTGAAGCTTTCTTT	CASTLISGTSGTEAFF
.	TRBV7-6	TRBJ2-1	TRBD2	TGTGCCAGCAGCTTGAGAGCGGGGGCTAACCCATTCCTAAATGAGCAGTTCTTC	CASSLRAGANPFLNEQFF
many	TRBV25-1	TRBJ2-7	TRBD1	TGTGCCAGCACGGGACAGGGGTACGAGCAGTACTTC	CASTGQGYEQYF
.	TRBV6-2/TRBV6-3	TRBJ2-5	TRBD1	TGTGCCAGCAGTCGGGACAGGGGAATAGAGACCCAGTACTTC	CASSRDRGIETQYF
few	TRBV9	TRBJ1-2	.	TGTGCCAGCAGCGTAGCAGGAAACTATGGCTACACCTTC	CASSVAGNYGYTF
many	TRBV4-1	TRBJ2-5	TRBD1	TGCGCCAGCAGCCTAGACGACAGGGGTTCCCAAGAGACCCAGTACTTC	CASSLDDRGSQETQYF
few	TRBV9	TRBJ2-1	TRBD1	TGTGCCAGCAGCCGCGGACAGGGGCTTTACAATGAGCAGTTCTTC	CASSRGQGLYNEQFF
few	TRBV9	TRBJ2-5	.	TGTGCCAGCAGCGTAGAATCTCAAGAGACCCAGTACTTC	CASSVESQETQYF
few	TRBV9	TRBJ1-5	.	TGTGCCAGCAGTGTGGAGGGGGTAGGGCCCCAGCATTTT	CASSVEGVGPQHF
.	TRBV5-1	TRBJ2-5	.	TGCGCCAGCAGCACGGGAGCCGGGGCCCAAGAGACCCAGTACTTC	CASSTGAGAQETQYF
.	TRBV10-2	TRBJ2-2	.	TGCGCCATTAGAAAGGAGGCCGGGGAGCTGTTTTTT	CAIRKEAGELFF
many	TRBV7-8	TRBJ1-1	.	TGTGCCAGCAGCTTAAGTCGGGCCACGAACACTGAAGCTTTCTTT	CASSLSRATNTEAFF